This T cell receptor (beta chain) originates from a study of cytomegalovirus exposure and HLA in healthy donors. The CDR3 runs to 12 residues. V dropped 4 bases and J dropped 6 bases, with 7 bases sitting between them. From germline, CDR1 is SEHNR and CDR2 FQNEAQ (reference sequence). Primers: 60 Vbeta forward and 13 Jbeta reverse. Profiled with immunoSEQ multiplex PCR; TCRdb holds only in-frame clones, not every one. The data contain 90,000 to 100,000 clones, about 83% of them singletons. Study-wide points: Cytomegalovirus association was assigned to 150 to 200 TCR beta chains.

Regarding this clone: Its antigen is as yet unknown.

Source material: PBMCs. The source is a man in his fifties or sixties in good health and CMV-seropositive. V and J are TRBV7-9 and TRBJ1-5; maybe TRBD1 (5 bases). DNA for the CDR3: TGTGCCAGCAGCTCAGGGCGTCAGCCCCAGCATTTT. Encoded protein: CASSSGRQPQHF.